A single sample is the source of the 21 T cell receptor beta chains below, sequenced in a study of technical replicates of blood from several donors. The method was immunoSEQ multiplex PCR; TCRdb's version includes in-frame clones alone and lacks a portion of them. This table holds 60,000 to 80,000 clones, approximately 86% found once. The specimen sequenced was PBMCs. The origin of the receptors is a human donor in good health. Some clones in this sample may be carry-over from other donors' samples.

The chain joins TRBV5-1 to TRBJ2-5; 8 bases agree with TRBD2. With 3 bases clipped from V and 4 bases from J, the junction kept 8 bases outside the gene matches. The CDR3 covers 15 residues. Germline lookup yields CDR1 SGHRS and CDR2 YFSETQ. CDR3 region: CASSWMTSEGETQYF. Written as DNA, the CDR3 is TGCGCCAGCAGCTGGATGACTAGCGAGGGAGAGACCCAGTACTTC.

This chain uses TRBV5-6 with TRBJ2-1; 14 bases agree with TRBD2. The CDR3 covers 16 residues. Germline-derived CDR1 and CDR2 are SGHDT and YYEEEE. With 2 bases clipped from V and 4 bases from J, the junction kept 2 bases outside the gene matches. As DNA, the CDR3 is TGTGCCAGCAGCTTCGGACTAGCGGGAGGTTACAATGAGCAGTTCTTC. It is translated as CASSFGLAGGYNEQFF.

This chain links TRBV7-8 with TRBJ2-5; 7 nucleotides line up with TRBD2. The CDR3 is 12 residues long. The V segment lost 5 bases and the J segment 5 bases; nucleotides outside the gene matches: 2. The V gene's germline CDR1 is SGHVS and CDR2 FQNEAQ. The CDR3 DNA reads as TGTGCCAGCAGCCCAGCGGGGGAGACCCAGTACTTC. Its translation is CASSPAGETQYF.

This clone was detected once. The V gene is TRBV27, the J gene TRBJ1-2; D might be TRBD1 (5 bases). This CDR3 has 17 amino acids. V was trimmed by 0 bases and J by 0 bases, leaving 14 bases between them. Germline V CDR1 and CDR2: MNHEY, SMNVEV (reference sequence). The CDR3 DNA is TGTGCCAGCAGTTTATCACCCCCCCAGGGATCTAACTATGGCTACACCTTC. Protein: CASSLSPPQGSNYGYTF.

The chain couples TRBV5-6 to TRBJ1-2, with 7 bases that match TRBD1. There are 15 residues in the CDR3. CDR1 is SGHDT and CDR2 is YYEEEE in the germline V gene. V shed 4 bases, J shed 2 bases, and the junction held 8 bases outside the gene matches. CDR3 nucleotide sequence: TGTGCCAGCAGCGTGGGACAGCTGTCCAACTATGGCTACACCTTC. Amino acids: CASSVGQLSNYGYTF.

This chain links TRBV29-1 with TRBJ2-1; the match to TRBD2 covers 9 bases. Germline values: CDR1 SQVTM, CDR2 ANQGSEA. The CDR3 runs 16 residues. V shed 3 bases, J shed 7 bases, and the junction held 13 bases outside the gene matches. CDR3 loop: CSVEIDELAGRNEQFF. CDR3 coding DNA: TGCAGCGTTGAGATTGATGAGCTAGCGGGAAGGAATGAGCAGTTCTTC.

The V gene is TRBV11-2, the J gene TRBJ1-2; 7 nucleotides match TRBD1. V lost 4 bases to trimming and J lost 8 bases; unmatched junction nucleotides: 16. There are 16 residues in the CDR3. CDR1 is SGHAT and CDR2 is FQNNGV in the germline V gene. CDR3 sequence (DNA): TGTGCCAGCAGCTACCGGGACAGATACGGGTTTGGGGGCTACACCTTC. It is translated as CASSYRDRYGFGGYTF.

This chain uses TRBV7-9 with TRBJ1-1; D is perhaps TRBD1 (5 bases). Germline values: CDR1 SEHNR, CDR2 FQNEAQ (reference sequence). This CDR3 region has 14 residues. The V gene lost 3 bases and the J gene lost 2 bases, with 10 bases spanning the gap. The CDR3 DNA follows: TGTGCCAGCAGCTTGGGGGGGGTCAACACTGAAGCTTTCTTT. Translation: CASSLGGVNTEAFF.

The chain couples TRBV18 to TRBJ1-1; TRBD1 matches 8 bases. This CDR3 region has 13 residues. J lost 1 base, V lost 8 bases, and 3 bases had no gene match. Germline-derived CDR1 and CDR2 are KGHSH and LQKENI. The CDR3 loop reads CASRGQGNTEAFF. CDR3 in DNA: TGTGCCAGCCGTGGACAGGGGAACACTGAAGCTTTCTTT.

This rearrangement joins TRBV2 to TRBJ2-1, with TRBD1 matching over 10 bases. This CDR3 comprises 13 residues. The V segment lost 6 bases and the J segment 10 bases; nucleotides outside the gene matches: 6. Germline values: CDR1 SNHLY, CDR2 FYNNEI. The CDR3 region is CASRRDRGWEQFF. CDR3 coding DNA: TGTGCCAGCAGGCGGGACAGGGGCTGGGAGCAGTTCTTC.

This clone was counted once. This chain uses TRBV5-1 with TRBJ2-3, with a weak D call TRBD2 (7 bases). Germline-derived CDR1 and CDR2 are SGHRS and YFSETQ. Trimming removed 4 bases from V and 2 bases from J, with 14 bases in between. This CDR3 has 15 residues. The CDR3 sequence is CASSPGGPDTDTQYF. The CDR3 nucleotides read TGCGCCAGCAGCCCCGGGGGGCCCGACACAGATACGCAGTATTTT. The full variable domain, rest sourced from reference TRBV5-1 and TRBJ2-3, is KAGVTQTPRYLIKTRGQQVTLSCSPISGHRSVSWYQQTPGQGLQFLFEYFSETQRNKGNFPGRFSGRQFSNSRSEMNVSTLELGDSALYLCASSPGGPDTDTQYFGPGTRLTVL.

This rearrangement joins TRBV6-6 to TRBJ1-3; D call uncertain. The CDR3 spans 16 residues. The germline V gene has CDR1 MNHNY and CDR2 SVGAGI (reference sequence). V lost 0 bases and J 0 bases, leaving 9 bases between the germline ends. The CDR3 loop is CASSYSMGSSGNTIYF. CDR3 bases: TGTGCCAGCAGTTACTCAATGGGGAGCTCTGGAAACACCATATATTTT.

The chain combines TRBV29-1 with TRBJ2-1; 9 nucleotides match TRBD2. V lost 3 bases to trimming and J lost 9 bases; unmatched junction nucleotides: 6. Germline V lookup: CDR1 SQVTM, CDR2 ANQGSEA. This CDR3 is 13 amino acids long. CDR3 DNA: TGCAGCGTTGATCGCGGGGGGGCCGGTGAGCAGTTCTTC. This codes for CSVDRGGAGEQFF.

The chain joins TRBV4-2 to TRBJ2-5; D is undetermined. Germline V gives CDR1 LGHNA, CDR2 YNFKEQ. CDR3 size: 16 residues. Trimming removed 8 bases from V and 5 bases from J, with 24 bases in between. CDR3 DNA sequence: TGTGCCAGCTCGCCAAGAGACTCCTCACCTCCGGAGACCCAGTACTTC. It translates to CASSPRDSSPPETQYF.

The rearrangement joins TRBV7-2 to TRBJ1-2, with D possibly matching TRBD1 (5 bases). The CDR3 is 15 amino acids. CDR1 is SGHTA and CDR2 is FQGNSA in the germline V gene. The V and J ends lost 4 bases and 3 bases respectively, with 15 bases between them. This CDR3 is CASSSGHALDYGYTF. CDR3 in DNA: TGTGCCAGCAGCTCCGGACACGCCCTAGACTATGGCTACACCTTC.

The gene calls are TRBV19 and TRBJ1-2; TRBD1 might be the D (5 bases). The germline V gene has CDR1 LNHDA and CDR2 SQIVND (reference sequence). V dropped 2 bases and J dropped 0 bases, with 7 bases sitting between them. The CDR3 extends over 14 amino acids. Written as DNA, the CDR3 is TGTGCCAGTAGTATAACAGGAGCTAACTATGGCTACACCTTC. Translating gives CASSITGANYGYTF.

The chain employs TRBV19 and TRBJ1-1; D possibly corresponds to TRBD1 (6 bases). Germline V CDR1 and CDR2: LNHDA, SQIVND (reference sequence). V was clipped by 7 bases and J by 4 bases, with 13 bases between them. The CDR3 runs to 13 residues. The CDR3 protein is CASIHREGTEAFF. CDR3 sequence (DNA): TGTGCCAGTATCCACAGGGAGGGCACTGAAGCTTTCTTT.

The genes are TRBV2 and TRBJ2-3, with a possible D match to TRBD2 (5 bases). V was clipped by 6 bases and J by 0 bases, with 16 bases between them. This CDR3 contains 16 residues. Germline V gives CDR1 SNHLY, CDR2 FYNNEI. CDR3 loop: CASSFGRGASTDTQYF. In nucleotides, the CDR3 is TGTGCCAGCAGCTTCGGACGGGGAGCTAGCACAGATACGCAGTATTTT. Drawing the rest from reference TRBV2 and TRBJ2-3, the complete variable domain is EPEVTQTPSHQVTQMGQEVILRCVPISNHLYFYWYRQILGQKVEFLVSFYNNEISEKSEIFDDQFSVERPDGSNFTLKIRSTKLEDSAMYFCASSFGRGASTDTQYFGPGTRLTVL.

This clone was seen a few times. The J gene is TRBJ2-5, the V gene TRBV10-3, with 12 bases identical to TRBD2. Germline lookup yields CDR1 ENHRY and CDR2 SYGVKD. The CDR3 sequence is 16 residues long. Trimming took 3 bases from V and 5 from J; bases not matched to a gene: 7. CDR3 DNA: TGTGCCATCAGTGATACCCTAGCGGGGGGGCGGGAGACCCAGTACTTC. It translates to CAISDTLAGGRETQYF.

The rearrangement joins TRBV4-2 to TRBJ2-1; D is perhaps TRBD2 (5 bases). Per the germline V gene, CDR1 is LGHNA and CDR2 is YNFKEQ. The CDR3 totals 15 residues. The germline V and J ends were trimmed by 4 bases and 8 bases, with 18 bases remaining between them. CDR3 nucleotides: TGTGCCAGCAGCCGAGCGGCCAACAAGGCGGATGAGCAGTTCTTC. Protein product: CASSRAANKADEQFF.

V gene TRBV2 combines with J gene TRBJ1-5; the D gene is possibly TRBD1 (6 bases). Between the trimmed V and J ends, which lost 6 bases and 6 bases, there was a span of 27 bases. The CDR3 has 18 amino acids. Germline CDR1 and CDR2: SNHLY and FYNNEI. This CDR3 is CASSATAQGGVTGQPQHF. The CDR3 nucleotides read TGTGCCAGCAGCGCTACCGCACAGGGTGGGGTTACGGGTCAGCCCCAGCATTTT.